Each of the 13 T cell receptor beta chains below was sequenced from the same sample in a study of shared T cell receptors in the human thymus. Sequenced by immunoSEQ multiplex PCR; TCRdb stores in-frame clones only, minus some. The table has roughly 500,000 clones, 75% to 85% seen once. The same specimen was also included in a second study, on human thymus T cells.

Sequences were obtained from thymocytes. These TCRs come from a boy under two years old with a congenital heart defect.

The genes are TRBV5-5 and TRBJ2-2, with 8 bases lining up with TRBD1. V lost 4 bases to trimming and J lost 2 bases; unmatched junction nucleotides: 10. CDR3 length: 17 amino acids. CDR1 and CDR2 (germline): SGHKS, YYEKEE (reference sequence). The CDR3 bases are TGTGCCAGCAGCCGCCAGACAGGGGTACTAAACACCGGGGAGCTGTTTTTT. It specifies CASSRQTGVLNTGELFF.

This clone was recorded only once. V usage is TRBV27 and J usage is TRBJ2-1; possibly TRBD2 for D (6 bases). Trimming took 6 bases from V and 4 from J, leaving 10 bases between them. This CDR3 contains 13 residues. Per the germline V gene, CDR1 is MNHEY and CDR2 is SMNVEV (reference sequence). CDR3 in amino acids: CASRSEGYNEQFF. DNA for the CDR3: TGTGCCAGCAGGTCGGAGGGATACAATGAGCAGTTCTTC.

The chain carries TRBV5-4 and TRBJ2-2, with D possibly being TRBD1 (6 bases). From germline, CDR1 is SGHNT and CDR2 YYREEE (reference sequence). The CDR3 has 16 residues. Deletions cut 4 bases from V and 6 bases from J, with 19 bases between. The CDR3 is CASSVDRDTKSGELFF. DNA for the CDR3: TGTGCCAGCAGCGTGGACCGGGACACCAAGTCCGGGGAGCTGTTTTTT. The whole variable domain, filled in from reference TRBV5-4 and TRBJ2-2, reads ETGVTQSPTHLIKTRGQQVTLRCSSQSGHNTVSWYQQALGQGPQFIFQYYREEENGRGNFPPRFSGLQFPNYSSELNVNALELDDSALYLCASSVDRDTKSGELFFGEGSRLTVL.

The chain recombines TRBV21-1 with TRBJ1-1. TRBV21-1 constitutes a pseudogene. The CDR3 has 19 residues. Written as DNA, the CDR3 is TGTGCCAGCAGCAAAAACTCCGCGGGTGAAACCGCTCGGAACACTGAAGCTTTCTTT. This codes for CASSKNSAGETARNTEAFF.

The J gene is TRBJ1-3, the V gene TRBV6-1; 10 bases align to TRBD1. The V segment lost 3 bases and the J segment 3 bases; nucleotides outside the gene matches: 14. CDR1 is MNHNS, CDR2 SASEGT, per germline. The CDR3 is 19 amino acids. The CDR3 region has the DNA TGTGCCAGCAGTGAGGAGGGGGGACAGGGGATAGCTTTTGGAAACACCATATATTTT. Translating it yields CASSEEGGQGIAFGNTIYF.

The CDR3 sequence: CASSQRGRRGYTF. CDR3 coding DNA: TGCGCCAGCAGCCAGAGGGGGAGACGAGGCTACACCTTC. This sequence joins TRBV5-1 and TRBJ1-2; a possible D gene is TRBD1 (6 bases). Trimming removed 4 bases from V and 8 bases from J, with 15 bases in between. The germline V gene encodes CDR1 SGHRS and CDR2 YFSETQ. This CDR3 has 13 residues.

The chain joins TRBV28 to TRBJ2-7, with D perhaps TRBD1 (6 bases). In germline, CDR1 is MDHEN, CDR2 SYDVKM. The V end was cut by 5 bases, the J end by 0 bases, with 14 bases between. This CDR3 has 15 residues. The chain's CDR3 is CASSGGWVSSYEQYF. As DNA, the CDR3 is TGTGCCAGCAGTGGGGGCTGGGTGAGCTCCTACGAGCAGTACTTC.

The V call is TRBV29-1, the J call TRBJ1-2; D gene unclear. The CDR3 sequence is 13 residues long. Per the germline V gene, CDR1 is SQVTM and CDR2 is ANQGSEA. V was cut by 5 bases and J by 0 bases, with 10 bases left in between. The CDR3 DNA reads TGCAGCGTTCGGTCCTTAGCTAACTATGGCTACACCTTC. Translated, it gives CSVRSLANYGYTF.

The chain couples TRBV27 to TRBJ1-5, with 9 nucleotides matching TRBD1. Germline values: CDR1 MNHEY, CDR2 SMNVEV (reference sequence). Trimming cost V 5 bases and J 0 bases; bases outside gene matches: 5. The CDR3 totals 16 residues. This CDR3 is CASSPRQGGSNQPQHF. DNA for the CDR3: TGTGCCAGCAGTCCAAGACAGGGGGGTAGCAATCAGCCCCAGCATTTT.

The CDR3 DNA reads as TGTGCCATCAGTGCGTACAGGGGTCGCCCGGGAGGCTACACCTTC. Translation: CAISAYRGRPGGYTF. J is TRBJ1-2 and V is TRBV10-3; the match to TRBD1 covers 7 bases. J was trimmed by 8 bases and V by 4 bases; bases with no gene match: 13. CDR1 is ENHRY and CDR2 is SYGVKD in the germline V gene. The CDR3 is made up of 15 amino acids.

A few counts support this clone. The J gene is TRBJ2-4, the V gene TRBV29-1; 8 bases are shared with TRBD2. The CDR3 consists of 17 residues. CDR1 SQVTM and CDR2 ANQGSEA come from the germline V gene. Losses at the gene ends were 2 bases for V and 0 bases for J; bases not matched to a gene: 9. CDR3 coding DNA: TGCAGCGTTGAAAAGTCGGGAGGGCTAAAAGCCAAAAACATTCAGTACTTC. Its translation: CSVEKSGGLKAKNIQYF.

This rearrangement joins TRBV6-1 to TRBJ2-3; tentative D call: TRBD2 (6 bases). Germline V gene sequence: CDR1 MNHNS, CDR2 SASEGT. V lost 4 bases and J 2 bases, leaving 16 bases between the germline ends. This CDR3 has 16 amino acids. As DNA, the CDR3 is TGTGCCAGCAGTGCCCGAACAGCGGGTCCCACAGATACGCAGTATTTT. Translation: CASSARTAGPTDTQYF.

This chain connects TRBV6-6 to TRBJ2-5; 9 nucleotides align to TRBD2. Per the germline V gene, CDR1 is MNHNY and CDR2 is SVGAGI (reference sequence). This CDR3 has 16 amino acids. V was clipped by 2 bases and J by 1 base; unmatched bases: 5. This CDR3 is CASSYLGTSCQETQYF. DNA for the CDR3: TGTGCCAGCAGTTACCTTGGGACTAGCTGCCAAGAGACCCAGTACTTC.